This TCR beta chain was documented in a study of blood T cell repertoires in COVID-19. Across the whole study: The United States, Italy and Spain were the sources of the acute and convalescent COVID-19 samples.

Methods used by the authors: The assay estimated nucleated cells by amplifying reference gene primers. Clones were sequenced by immunoSEQ multiplex PCR, and TCRdb holds only the in-frame ones, with some missing. V, J and clone size are those of that table, while D and trimming were read from the DNA. This repertoire shows approximately 110,000 clones, around 85% found once; its top ten account for approximately 3%. Sequencing was carried out using peripheral blood. This TCR was recovered from an elderly woman with COVID-19, enrolled during active disease.

In DNA form, the CDR3 reads TGTGCCAGCAGCTTAGGTTCAGCGGGAGGCACCCAAGAGACCCAGTACTTC. This encodes CASSLGSAGGTQETQYF. The chain couples TRBV7-2 to TRBJ2-5; 9 nucleotides line up with TRBD2. Germline loops: CDR1 SGHTA, CDR2 FQGNSA. The ends lost 1 base at V and 1 base at J; junction bases unmatched: 7. This CDR3 is 17 amino acids long. Filled out from reference TRBV7-2 and TRBJ2-5, the complete variable domain reads GAGVSQSPSNKVTEKGKDVELRCDPISGHTALYWYRQSLGQGLEFLIYFQGNSAPDKSGLPSDRFSAERTGGSVSTLTIQRTQQEDSAVYLCASSLGSAGGTQETQYFGPGTRLLVL.